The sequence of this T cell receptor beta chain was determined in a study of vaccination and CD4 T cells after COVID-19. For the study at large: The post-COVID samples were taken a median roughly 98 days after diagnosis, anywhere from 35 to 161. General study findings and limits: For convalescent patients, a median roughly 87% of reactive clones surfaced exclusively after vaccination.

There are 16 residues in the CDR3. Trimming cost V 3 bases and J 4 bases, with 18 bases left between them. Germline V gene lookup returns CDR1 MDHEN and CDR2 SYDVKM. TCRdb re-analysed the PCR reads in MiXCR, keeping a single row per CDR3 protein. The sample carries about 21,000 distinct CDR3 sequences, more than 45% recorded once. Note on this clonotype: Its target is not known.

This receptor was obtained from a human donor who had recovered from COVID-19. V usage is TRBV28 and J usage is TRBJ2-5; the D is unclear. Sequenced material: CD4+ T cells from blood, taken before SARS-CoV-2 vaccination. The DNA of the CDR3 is TGTGCCAGCAGTTTTGGGCGAATAGCCCTAGGAGAGACCCAGTACTTC. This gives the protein CASSFGRIALGETQYF.